A single TCR beta chain is shown here with its context. These data come from a study of technical replicates of blood from several donors. Repertoires were generated with immunoSEQ multiplex PCR, while TCRdb's copy carries only in-frame clones and drops some. The top ten clones hold under 0.35% of a sample with about 100,000 clones, more than 85% of them seen once. The CDR3 has 15 amino acids. Per the germline V gene, CDR1 is LGHNA and CDR2 is YSLEER. V lost 4 bases and J lost 8; bases outside the gene matches: 10. This clonotype originated in a human donor in good health. The rearrangement joins TRBV4-3 to TRBJ2-1; TRBD2 aligns across 8 bases. The source material was T cells isolated from PBMCs. The CDR3 loop is CASSPLVREGDEQFF. The CDR3 region has the DNA TGCGCCAGCAGCCCGCTGGTCCGGGAGGGAGATGAGCAGTTCTTC.